This is a list of T cell receptor beta chains from one sample in a study of PD-1 blockade in classical Hodgkin lymphoma. Profiled with immunoSEQ multiplex PCR; TCRdb holds only in-frame clones, not every one. The sample lists about 21,000 clones; 68% were seen once. The starting material was peripheral blood mononuclear cells (PBMCs), obtained at baseline. Receptor source: a human donor with classical Hodgkin lymphoma. The conserved cysteine and the conserved F or W are not part of the CDR3 here. The D gene is left open where the match is weak.

>TRBJ2-5|TRBV7-2|NA
ASSLRAVQETQY
>TRBJ1-2|TRBV28|TRBD1
ASLDRGNGYT
>TRBJ1-4|TRBV2|NA
ASSEQRGKLF
>TRBJ1-5|TRBV7-9|NA
ASSLGTQPQH
>TRBJ1-5|TRBV27|NA
ASSLKGVNQPQH
>TRBJ1-2|TRBV28|NA
ASTFSQGAGYGYT
>TRBJ2-2|TRBV11-2|NA
ASGARGWDGELF
>TRBJ2-3|TRBV6-5|NA
ASSYRGPSTDTQY
>TRBJ1-3|TRBV7-8|NA
ASSLESAIY
>TRBJ2-2|TRBV7-7|NA
ASSVGRAGELF
>TRBJ1-5|TRBV19|NA
ATTSRVSGQPQH
>TRBJ2-5|TRBV29-1|TRBD1
SVEDPQPGQSQETQY
>TRBJ2-7|TRBV7-2|TRBD2
ASSLVAGGLYEQY
>TRBJ2-5|TRBV15|NA
ATSGDRDTRWTQY
>TRBJ1-4|TRBV10-3|NA
AIKSDNEKLF
>TRBJ2-3|TRBV5-6|NA
ASSLGGHRTDTQY
>TRBJ2-5|TRBV10-1|TRBD2
ASSGLAGGTQY
>TRBJ2-3|TRBV7-9|NA
ASSLDGTLITDTQY
>TRBJ1-5|TRBV28|NA
ASSSPANQPQH
>TRBJ1-6|TRBV5-8|TRBD1
ASSIGTDNSPLH
>TRBJ2-4|TRBV5-1|NA
ASSLGSGTKNIQY
>TRBJ1-5|TRBV7-9|NA
ASRAGNFQPQH
>TRBJ2-7|TRBV6-6|NA
ASRDYEQY
>TRBJ2-5|TRBV29-1|NA
SVDSAGQETQY
>TRBJ1-6|TRBV30|NA
AWMTKKAGAESPLH
>TRBJ2-3|TRBV14|NA
ASSQGDTQY
>TRBJ2-7|TRBV7-2|NA
ASSLDGGLYEQY
>TRBJ2-1|TRBV7-2|NA
ASSLGGGAYNEQF
>TRBJ1-3|TRBV30|NA
AWRPSGGSGNTIY
>TRBJ2-7|TRBV7-9|NA
ASSPETLFYEQY
>TRBJ2-1|TRBV4-3|NA
TSSQELGIYNEQF
>TRBJ1-3|TRBV6-5|NA
ASWTYPSGNTIY
>TRBJ2-7|TRBV6-4|TRBD2
ALTITGLALTYEQY
>TRBJ2-1|TRBV4-3|NA
ASSQGPAGNYYNEQF
>TRBJ2-7|TRBV14|NA
ASSQDRSEVSYEQY
>TRBJ1-1|TRBV9|TRBD1
ASSAGQGNTEAF
>TRBJ2-7|TRBV7-9|TRBD1
ASSSSLPRQGIYEQY
>TRBJ2-3|TRBV29-1|TRBD2
SVPGLAGTDTQY
>TRBJ2-7|TRBV5-1|NA
ASSGPHADSYEQY
>TRBJ1-4|TRBV19|NA
ASSTGLTNEKLF
>TRBJ2-7|TRBV7-8|TRBD1
ASSLDAPGVTGRLREQY
>TRBJ2-1|TRBV11-1|NA
ASSLVVLHEQF
>TRBJ2-3|TRBV7-2|NA
ASSLGWTDTQY
>TRBJ2-3|TRBV7-9|TRBD2
ASSNLAVLTDTQY
>TRBJ2-7|TRBV28|TRBD2
ASSFSGSHLYEQY
>TRBJ1-1|TRBV7-9|NA
ASSLVPGLAMNTEAF
>TRBJ2-1|TRBV7-6|NA
ASSGPGSGTNEQF
>TRBJ2-1|TRBV10-3|TRBD2
AISELGLPNNEQF
>TRBJ1-4|TRBV7-8|NA
ASSPLGERGEKLF
>TRBJ1-1|TRBV18|TRBD1
ASSPLKGANTEAF